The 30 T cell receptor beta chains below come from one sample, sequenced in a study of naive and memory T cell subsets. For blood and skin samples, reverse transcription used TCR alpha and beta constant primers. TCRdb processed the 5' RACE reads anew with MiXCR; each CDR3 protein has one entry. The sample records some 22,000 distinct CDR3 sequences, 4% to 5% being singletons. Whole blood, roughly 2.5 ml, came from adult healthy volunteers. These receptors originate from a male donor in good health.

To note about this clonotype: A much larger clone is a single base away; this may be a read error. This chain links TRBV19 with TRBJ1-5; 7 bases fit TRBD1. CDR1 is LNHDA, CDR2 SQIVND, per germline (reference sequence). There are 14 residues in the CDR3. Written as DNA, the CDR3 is TGTGCCGGTAGGACAGGTGATAGCAATCAGCCCCAGCATTTT. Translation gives CAGRTGDSNQPQHF.

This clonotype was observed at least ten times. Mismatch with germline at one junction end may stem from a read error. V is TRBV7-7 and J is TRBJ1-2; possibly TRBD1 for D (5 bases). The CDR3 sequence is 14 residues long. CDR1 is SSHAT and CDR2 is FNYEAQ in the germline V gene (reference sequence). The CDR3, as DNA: TGTGCTAGCAGCTGCGCCGGGACGGACTATGGCTACACCTTC. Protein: CASSCAGTDYGYTF. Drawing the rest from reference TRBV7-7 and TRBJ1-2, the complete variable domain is GAGVSQSPRYKVTKRGQDVTLRCDPISSHATLYWYQQALGQGPEFLTYFNYEAQPDKSGLPSDRFSAERPEGSISTLTIQRTEQRDSAMYRCASSCAGTDYGYTFGSGTRLTVV.

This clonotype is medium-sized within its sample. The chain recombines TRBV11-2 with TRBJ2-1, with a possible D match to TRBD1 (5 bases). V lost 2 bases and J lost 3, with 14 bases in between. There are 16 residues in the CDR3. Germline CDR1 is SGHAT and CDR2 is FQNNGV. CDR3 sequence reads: CASSLTDRTRYNEQFF. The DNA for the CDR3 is TGTGCCAGCAGCTTAACTGACAGAACCCGCTACAATGAGCAGTTCTTC. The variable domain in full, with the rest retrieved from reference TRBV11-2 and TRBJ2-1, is EAGVAQSPRYKIIEKRQSVAFWCNPISGHATLYWYQQILGQGPKLLIQFQNNGVVDDSQLPKDRFSAERLKGVDSTLKIQPAKLEDSAVYLCASSLTDRTRYNEQFFGPGTRLTVL.

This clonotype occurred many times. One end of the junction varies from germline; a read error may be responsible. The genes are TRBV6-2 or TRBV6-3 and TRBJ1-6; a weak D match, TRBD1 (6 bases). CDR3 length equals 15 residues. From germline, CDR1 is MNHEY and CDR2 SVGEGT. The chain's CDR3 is CASSYRPGTSFGVAW. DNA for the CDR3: TGTGCCAGCAGTTACCGTCCCGGGACATCTTTTGGCGTCGCTTGG.

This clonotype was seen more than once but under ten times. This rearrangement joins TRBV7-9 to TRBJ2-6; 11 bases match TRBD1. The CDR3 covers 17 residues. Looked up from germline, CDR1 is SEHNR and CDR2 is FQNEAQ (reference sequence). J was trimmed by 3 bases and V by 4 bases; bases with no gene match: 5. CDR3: CASSSRDRGFGANVLTF. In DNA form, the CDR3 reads TGTGCCAGCAGCTCACGGGACAGGGGGTTTGGGGCCAACGTCCTGACTTTC.

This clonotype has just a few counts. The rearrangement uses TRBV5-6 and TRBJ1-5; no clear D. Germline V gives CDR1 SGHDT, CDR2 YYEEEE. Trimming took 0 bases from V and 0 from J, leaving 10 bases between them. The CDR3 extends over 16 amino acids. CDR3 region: CASSLGAGSSNQPQHF. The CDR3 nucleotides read TGTGCCAGCAGCTTGGGGGCAGGTAGTAGCAATCAGCCCCAGCATTTT.

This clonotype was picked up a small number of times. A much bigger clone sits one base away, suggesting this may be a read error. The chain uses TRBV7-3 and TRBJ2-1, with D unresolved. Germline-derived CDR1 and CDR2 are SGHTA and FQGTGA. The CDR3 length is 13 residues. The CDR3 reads CASSFDTDNVQFF. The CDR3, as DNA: TGTGCCAGCAGCTTCGACACAGACAATGTGCAGTTCTTC.

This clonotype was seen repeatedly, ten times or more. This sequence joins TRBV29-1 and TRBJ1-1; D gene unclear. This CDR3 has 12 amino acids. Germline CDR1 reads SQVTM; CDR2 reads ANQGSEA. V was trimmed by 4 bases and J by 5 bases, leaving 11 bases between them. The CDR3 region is CSVGGGATEAFF. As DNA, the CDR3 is TGCAGCGTTGGCGGCGGCGCGACTGAAGCTTTCTTT.

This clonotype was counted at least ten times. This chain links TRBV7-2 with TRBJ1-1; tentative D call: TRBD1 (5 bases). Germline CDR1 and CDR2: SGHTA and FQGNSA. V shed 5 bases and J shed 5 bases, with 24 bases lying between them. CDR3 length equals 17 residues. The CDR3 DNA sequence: TGTGCCAGCAGCGCGCGCGTCGGGGGGAGCAGTGGGACTGAAGCTTTCTTT. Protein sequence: CASSARVGGSSGTEAFF.

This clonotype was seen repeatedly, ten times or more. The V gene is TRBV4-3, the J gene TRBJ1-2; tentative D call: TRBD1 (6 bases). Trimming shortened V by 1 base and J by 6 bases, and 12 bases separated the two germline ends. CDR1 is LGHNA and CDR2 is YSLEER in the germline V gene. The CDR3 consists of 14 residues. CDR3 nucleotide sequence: TGCGCCAGCAGCCAAGCCCTGGGGGGCGATGGCTACACCTTC. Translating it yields CASSQALGGDGYTF.

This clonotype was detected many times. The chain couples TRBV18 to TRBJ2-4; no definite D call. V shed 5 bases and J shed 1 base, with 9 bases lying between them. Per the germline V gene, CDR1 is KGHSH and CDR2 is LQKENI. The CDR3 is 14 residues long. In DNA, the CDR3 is TGTGCCAGCTCAAGGGAAGGGGCCAAAAACATTCAGTACTTC. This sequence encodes CASSREGAKNIQYF.

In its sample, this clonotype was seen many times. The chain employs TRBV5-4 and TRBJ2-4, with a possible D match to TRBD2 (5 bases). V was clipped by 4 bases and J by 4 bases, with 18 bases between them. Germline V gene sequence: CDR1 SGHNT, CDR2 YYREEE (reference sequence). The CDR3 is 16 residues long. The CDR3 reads CASSVRTLQGKNIQYF. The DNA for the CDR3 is TGTGCCAGCAGCGTGCGGACTCTCCAAGGGAAAAACATTCAGTACTTC.

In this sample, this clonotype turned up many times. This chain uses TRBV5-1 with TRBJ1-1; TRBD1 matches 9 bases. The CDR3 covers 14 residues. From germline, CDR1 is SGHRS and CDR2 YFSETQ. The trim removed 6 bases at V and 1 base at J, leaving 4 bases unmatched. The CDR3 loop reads CASTGQGQNTEAFF. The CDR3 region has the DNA TGCGCCAGCACCGGACAGGGGCAGAACACTGAAGCTTTCTTT.

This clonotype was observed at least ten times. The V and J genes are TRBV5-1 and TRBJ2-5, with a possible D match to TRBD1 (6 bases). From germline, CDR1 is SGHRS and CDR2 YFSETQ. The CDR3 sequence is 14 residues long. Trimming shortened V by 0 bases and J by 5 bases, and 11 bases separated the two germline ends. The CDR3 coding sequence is TGCGCCAGCAGCTTGGAACAGGGCTGGGAGACCCAGTACTTC. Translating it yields CASSLEQGWETQYF.

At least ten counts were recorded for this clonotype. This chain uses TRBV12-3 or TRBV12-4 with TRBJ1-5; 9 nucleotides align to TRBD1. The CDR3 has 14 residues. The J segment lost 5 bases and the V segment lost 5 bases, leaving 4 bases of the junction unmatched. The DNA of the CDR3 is TGTGCCAGCAGTCGACAGGGGGGGCATCAGCCCCAGCATTTT. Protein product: CASSRQGGHQPQHF.

In DNA form, the CDR3 reads TGCGCCAGCAGTGAGTCGATTCGACAGACCACAGATACGCAGTATTTT. Amino acid sequence: CASSESIRQTTDTQYF. The rearrangement joins TRBV10-1 to TRBJ2-3; D is possibly TRBD1 (5 bases). Between the trimmed V and J ends, which lost 0 bases and 2 bases, there was a span of 12 bases. CDR3 length: 16 amino acids. Germline assignment: CDR1 WNHNN and CDR2 SYGVQD (reference sequence).

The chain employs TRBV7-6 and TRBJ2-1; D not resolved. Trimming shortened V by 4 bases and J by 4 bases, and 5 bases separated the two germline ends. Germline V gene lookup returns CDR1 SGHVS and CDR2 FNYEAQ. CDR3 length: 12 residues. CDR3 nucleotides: TGTGCCAGCAGCTCACGATACAATGAGCAGTTCTTC. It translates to CASSSRYNEQFF.

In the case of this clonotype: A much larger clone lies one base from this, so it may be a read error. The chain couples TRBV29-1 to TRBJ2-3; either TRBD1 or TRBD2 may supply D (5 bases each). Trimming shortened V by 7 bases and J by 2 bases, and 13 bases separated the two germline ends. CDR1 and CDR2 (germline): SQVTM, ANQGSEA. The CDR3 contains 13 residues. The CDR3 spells CSGDLENTDTQYF. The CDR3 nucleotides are TGCAGCGGGGACCTCGAGAACACAGATACGCAGTATTTT.

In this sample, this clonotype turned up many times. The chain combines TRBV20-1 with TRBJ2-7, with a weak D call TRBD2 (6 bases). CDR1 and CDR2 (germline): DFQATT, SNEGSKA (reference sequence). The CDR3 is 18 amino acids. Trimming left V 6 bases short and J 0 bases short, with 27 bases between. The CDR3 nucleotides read TGCAGTGCCATCTCCCGGGACTCACTCGTCCGGTACTCCTACGAGCAGTACTTC. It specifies CSAISRDSLVRYSYEQYF.

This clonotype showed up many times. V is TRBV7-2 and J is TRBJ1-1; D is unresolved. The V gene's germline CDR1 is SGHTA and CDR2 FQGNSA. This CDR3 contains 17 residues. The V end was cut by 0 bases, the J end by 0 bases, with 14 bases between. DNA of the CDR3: TGTGCCAGCAGCTTAGCCGGGAAAATACCTATGAACACTGAAGCTTTCTTT. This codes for CASSLAGKIPMNTEAFF. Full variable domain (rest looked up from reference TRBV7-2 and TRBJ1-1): GAGVSQSPSNKVTEKGKDVELRCDPISGHTALYWYRQSLGQGLEFLIYFQGNSAPDKSGLPSDRFSAERTGGSVSTLTIQRTQQEDSAVYLCASSLAGKIPMNTEAFFGQGTRLTVV.

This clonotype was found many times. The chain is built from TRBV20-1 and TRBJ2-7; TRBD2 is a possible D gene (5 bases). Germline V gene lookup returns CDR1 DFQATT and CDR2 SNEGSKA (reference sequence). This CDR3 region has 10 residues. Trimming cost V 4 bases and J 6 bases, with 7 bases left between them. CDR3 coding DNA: TGCAGTGCTAACCGGGGCGAGCAGTACTTC. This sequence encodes CSANRGEQYF.

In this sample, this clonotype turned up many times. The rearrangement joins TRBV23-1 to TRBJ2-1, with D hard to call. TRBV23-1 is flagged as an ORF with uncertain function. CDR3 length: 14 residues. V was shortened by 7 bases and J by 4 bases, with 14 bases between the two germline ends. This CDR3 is CASTLPRRYNEQFF. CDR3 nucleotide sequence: TGCGCCAGCACCCTGCCGAGGCGATACAATGAGCAGTTCTTC.

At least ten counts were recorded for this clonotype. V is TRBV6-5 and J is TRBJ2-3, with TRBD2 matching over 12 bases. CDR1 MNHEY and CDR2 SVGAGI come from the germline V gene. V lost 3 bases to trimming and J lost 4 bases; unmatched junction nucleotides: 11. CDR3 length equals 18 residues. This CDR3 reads CASSYRLAGVVGADTQYF. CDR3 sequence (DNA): TGTGCCAGCAGTTATCGACTAGCGGGGGTCGTGGGTGCAGATACGCAGTATTTT.

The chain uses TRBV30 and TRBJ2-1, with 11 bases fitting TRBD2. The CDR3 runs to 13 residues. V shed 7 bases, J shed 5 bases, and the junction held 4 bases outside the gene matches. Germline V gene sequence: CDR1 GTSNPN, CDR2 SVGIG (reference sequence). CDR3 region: CASSGRTNNEQFF. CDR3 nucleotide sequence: TGTGCCTCTAGCGGGAGGACGAACAATGAGCAGTTCTTC. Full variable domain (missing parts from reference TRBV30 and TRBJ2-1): SQTIHQWPATLVQPVGSPLSLECTVEGTSNPNLYWYRQAAGRGLQLLFYSVGIGQISSEVPQNLSASRPQDRQFILSSKKLLLSDSGFYLCASSGRTNNEQFFGPGTRLTVL.

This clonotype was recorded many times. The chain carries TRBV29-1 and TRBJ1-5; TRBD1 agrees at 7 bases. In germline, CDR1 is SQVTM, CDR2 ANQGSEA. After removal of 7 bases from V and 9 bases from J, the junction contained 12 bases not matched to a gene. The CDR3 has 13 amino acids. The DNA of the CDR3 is TGCAGCGCCCTAACCGGGACAGTAGGGCCCCAGCATTTT. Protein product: CSALTGTVGPQHF.

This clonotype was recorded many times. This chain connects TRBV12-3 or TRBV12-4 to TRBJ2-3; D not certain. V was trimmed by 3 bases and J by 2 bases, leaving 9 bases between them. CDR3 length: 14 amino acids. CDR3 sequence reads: CASSLGLNTDTQYF. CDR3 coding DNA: TGTGCCAGCAGTTTGGGTCTGAACACAGATACGCAGTATTTT.

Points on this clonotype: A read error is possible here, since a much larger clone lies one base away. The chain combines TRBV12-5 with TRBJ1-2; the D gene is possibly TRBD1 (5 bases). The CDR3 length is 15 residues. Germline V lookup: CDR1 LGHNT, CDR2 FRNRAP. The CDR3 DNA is TGTGCTAGTGGTTTGGTATCGGGGCAGTCCTATGGCGACACCTTC. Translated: CASGLVSGQSYGDTF.

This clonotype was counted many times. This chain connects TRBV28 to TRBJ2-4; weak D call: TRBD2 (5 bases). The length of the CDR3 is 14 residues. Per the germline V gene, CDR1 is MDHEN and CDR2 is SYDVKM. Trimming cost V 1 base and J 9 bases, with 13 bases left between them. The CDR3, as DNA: TGTGCCAGCAGTTTATCTGGGGAGAGAAGCATTCAGTACTTC. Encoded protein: CASSLSGERSIQYF. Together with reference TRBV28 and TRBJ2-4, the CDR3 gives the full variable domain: DVKVTQSSRYLVKRTGEKVFLECVQDMDHENMFWYRQDPGLGLRLIYFSYDVKMKEKGDIPEGYSVSREKKERFSLILESASTNQTSMYLCASSLSGERSIQYFGAGTRLSVL.

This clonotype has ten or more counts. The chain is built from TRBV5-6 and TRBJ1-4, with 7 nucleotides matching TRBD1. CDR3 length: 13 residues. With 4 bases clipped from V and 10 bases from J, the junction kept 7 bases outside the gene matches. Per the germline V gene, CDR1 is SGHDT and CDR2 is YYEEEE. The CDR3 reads CASSLRDRVKLFF. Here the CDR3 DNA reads TGTGCCAGCAGCCTAAGAGACAGGGTAAAACTGTTTTTT.

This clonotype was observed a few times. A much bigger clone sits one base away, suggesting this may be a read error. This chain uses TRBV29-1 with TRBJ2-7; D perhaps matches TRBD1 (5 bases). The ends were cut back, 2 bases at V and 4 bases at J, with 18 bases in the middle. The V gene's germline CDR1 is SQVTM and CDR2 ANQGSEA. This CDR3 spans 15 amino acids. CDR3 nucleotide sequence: TGCAGCGTTGAATCTCCAGGGCGAGGAAGTTACGAGCAGTACTTC. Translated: CSVESPGRGSYEQYF.